The 14 T cell receptor beta chains reported below all come from one sample, sequenced in a study of metastatic and nonmetastatic thyroid tumors. Before thyroid surgery, none of the patients had received any treatment. TCRdb reprocessed the PCR reads using MiXCR. This table holds tens of thousands of clones, approximately 19% found once. Sequencing used blood. Receptors were obtained from a female donor with papillary thyroid cancer or a benign thyroid nodule (not recorded which). Some clones in this sample may be carry-over from other donors' samples.

Note on this clone: A read error may account for a junction end that differs from germline. The rearrangement links TRBV9 to TRBJ2-2; the D gene is possibly TRBD2 (5 bases). CDR1 and CDR2 (germline): SGDLS, YYNGEE. The CDR3 consists of 14 residues. The CDR3 sequence is CASSVDSTTGVLFF. The CDR3 nucleotides are TGTGCCAGCAGCGTAGATAGCACCACCGGGGTGCTGTTTTTT.

Notes on this clone: Other DNA sequences in this sample translate to the same CDR3. The chain links TRBV29-1 to TRBJ1-1, with D hard to call. The CDR3 spans 13 residues. From germline, CDR1 is SQVTM and CDR2 ANQGSEA. The V end was cut by 4 bases, the J end by 0 bases, with 9 bases between. CDR3 sequence reads: CSVGRTVNTEAFF. The CDR3 DNA is TGCAGCGTTGGACGGACGGTGAACACTGAAGCTTTCTTT. The whole variable domain, remainder taken from reference TRBV29-1 and TRBJ1-1, is SAVISQKPSRDICQRGTSLTIQCQVDSQVTMMFWYRQQPGQSLTLIATANQGSEATYESGFVIDKFPISRPNLTFSTLTVSNMSPEDSSIYLCSVGRTVNTEAFFGQGTRLTVV.

V is TRBV25-1 and J is TRBJ1-1, with 9 bases aligning to TRBD1. Germline lookup yields CDR1 MGHDK and CDR2 SYGVNS. CDR3 length: 14 residues. The V segment lost 6 bases and the J segment 5 bases; nucleotides outside the gene matches: 7. The CDR3 spells CASRETGGYTEAFF. The DNA for the CDR3 is TGTGCCAGCAGAGAGACAGGGGGATATACTGAAGCTTTCTTT.

The chain links TRBV5-1 to TRBJ2-5, with a possible D match to TRBD2 (5 bases). The V end was cut by 3 bases, the J end by 12 bases, with 9 bases between. The CDR3 contains 10 residues. The V gene's germline CDR1 is SGHRS and CDR2 YFSETQ. CDR3 sequence: CASSWENKYF. CDR3 DNA: TGCGCCAGCAGCTGGGAGAACAAGTACTTC.

V and J are TRBV11-2 and TRBJ1-2; no reliable D call. With 5 bases removed from V and 0 bases from J, the gap between germline ends came to 10 bases. Germline values: CDR1 SGHAT, CDR2 FQNNGV. The CDR3 consists of 14 residues. The CDR3: CASSPRASNYGYTF. CDR3 bases: TGTGCCAGCAGCCCGAGGGCGTCTAACTATGGCTACACCTTC.

This clone was found once. J is TRBJ2-7 and V is TRBV3-1; 12 positions match TRBD2. The CDR3 covers 15 residues. Trimming removed 5 bases from V and 2 bases from J; junction bases left unmatched: 4. The germline gives CDR1 LGHDT, CDR2 YNNKEL (reference sequence). This CDR3 is CASSWTSGTTYEQYF. CDR3 sequence (DNA): TGTGCCAGCAGCTGGACTAGCGGGACAACCTACGAGCAGTACTTC.

There are many counts of this clone. This chain uses TRBV18 with TRBJ2-7; D unresolved. The CDR3 has 16 amino acids. Trimming left V 0 bases short and J 4 bases short, with 16 bases between. CDR1 KGHSH and CDR2 LQKENI come from the germline V gene. The CDR3 sequence is CASSPPTNRSVYEQYF. CDR3 DNA: TGTGCCAGCTCACCACCGACGAATCGCTCTGTGTACGAGCAGTACTTC.

This clone has at least ten counts. This chain joins TRBV18 and TRBJ2-7; no firm D call. The V gene's germline CDR1 is KGHSH and CDR2 LQKENI. V was pared by 0 bases and J by 3 bases, with 6 bases between. The length of the CDR3 is 13 residues. CDR3 loop: CASSPPGFYEQYF. CDR3 nucleotides: TGTGCCAGCTCACCACCGGGATTCTACGAGCAGTACTTC.

This clone came up many times. Other DNA sequences of this sample code for an identical CDR3. The chain recombines TRBV7-8 with TRBJ2-3; possibly TRBD1 for D (5 bases). The CDR3 spans 15 residues. With 1 base removed from V and 0 bases from J, the gap between germline ends came to 8 bases. CDR1 and CDR2 (germline): SGHVS, FQNEAQ. CDR3 amino acids: CASSLGTTSTDTQYF. The CDR3 DNA follows: TGTGCCAGCAGCTTAGGGACAACTAGCACAGATACGCAGTATTTT. Complete variable domain (other parts from reference TRBV7-8 and TRBJ2-3): GAGVSQSPRYKVAKRGQDVALRCDPISGHVSLFWYQQALGQGPEFLTYFQNEAQLDKSGLPSDRFFAERPEGSVSTLKIQRTQQEDSAVYLCASSLGTTSTDTQYFGPGTRLTVL.

This clone was seen many times. The rearrangement uses TRBV18 and TRBJ2-3; D uncertain. The CDR3 is made up of 14 amino acids. V lost 3 bases and J 1 base, leaving 8 bases between the germline ends. Germline loops: CDR1 KGHSH, CDR2 LQKENI. The CDR3 nucleotides are TGTGCCAGCTCACCTTCCGACCGCACAGATACGCAGTATTTT. It yields the protein CASSPSDRTDTQYF.

This clone was recorded many times. Since the CDR3 does not end with the conserved phenylalanine or tryptophan, this likely comes from a read error. The chain couples TRBV19 to TRBJ1-2; the D gene is possibly TRBD1 (5 bases). CDR3 length equals 15 residues. Trimming left V 3 bases short and J 4 bases short, with 15 bases between. CDR1 and CDR2 (germline): LNHDA, SQIVND (reference sequence). The DNA of the CDR3 is TGTGCCAGTAGTATCGTCCAGGGAGGGAGCTATGGCTACACCCTC. It specifies CASSIVQGGSYGYTL.

At least ten counts were recorded for this clone. The chain joins TRBV20-1 to TRBJ2-1, with 10 nucleotides matching TRBD1. V was clipped by 1 base and J by 4 bases; unmatched bases: 7. This CDR3 is 16 amino acids long. Per germline, CDR1 DFQATT and CDR2 SNEGSKA (reference sequence). CDR3 nucleotides: TGCAGTGCTAGAGGGGACAGGGGATCGGGGTACAATGAGCAGTTCTTC. Translating gives CSARGDRGSGYNEQFF.

V gene TRBV20-1 combines with J gene TRBJ2-7; tentatively, D is TRBD2 (6 bases). Looked up from germline, CDR1 is DFQATT and CDR2 is SNEGSKA (reference sequence). The V and J ends lost 4 bases and 0 bases respectively, with 13 bases between them. The CDR3 contains 14 residues. This chain's CDR3 is CSAIVSGVSYEQYF. CDR3 DNA sequence: TGCAGTGCTATCGTTAGCGGAGTCTCCTACGAGCAGTACTTC.

This clone was detected ten times or more. At the DNA level, this CDR3 is encoded by other sequences in the same sample as well. The rearrangement uses TRBV19 and TRBJ1-1; 7 bases align to TRBD1. Germline assignment: CDR1 LNHDA and CDR2 SQIVND (reference sequence). The CDR3 covers 14 residues. Trimming at V came to 5 bases and at J to 1 base, leaving 4 bases not matched to a gene. CDR3 nucleotide sequence: TGTGCCAGTAGTCGAGACAGGGAGAACACTGAAGCTTTCTTT. The encoded protein is CASSRDRENTEAFF.